Each of the 27 T cell receptor beta chains below was sequenced from the same sample in a study of blood T cell repertoires in COVID-19 (dated by TCRdb to the early 2020s). Libraries came from the immunoSEQ multiplex PCR assay. The source is immuneACCESS, and TCRdb retained only in-frame sequences with V and J called. Part of the clones is not carried over; for the studies checked, unresolved V genes explain less than half of this, and the remainder is unexplained. Recorded for this sample are 300,000 to 500,000 clones; approximately 85% of them occurred a single time. 2% to 2.5% of the sample comes from the top ten. The sequencing sample was made of PBMCs or T cells enriched from blood (not recorded which). The source is a woman in her 40s with acute COVID-19.

The CDR3 DNA reads as TGTGCCAGCAGCCAAACAACAGGGGCACCCCTCCACTTT. Residues: CASSQTTGAPLHF. The chain carries TRBV3-1 (or the pseudogene TRBV3-2) and TRBJ1-6; 7 bases are a match to TRBD1. V was clipped by 2 bases and J by 11 bases; unmatched bases: 3. Germline V gives CDR1 LGHDT, CDR2 YNNKEL (reference sequence). This CDR3 contains 13 residues.

Remarks on this clone: Other DNA sequences in the sample encode the same CDR3. CDR3 sequence (DNA): TGTGCCAGCAGTTCAACAGATACGCAGTATTTT. This gives the protein CASSSTDTQYF. The chain links TRBV12-3 or TRBV12-4 to TRBJ2-3; no reliable D call. The CDR3 is made up of 11 amino acids. V lost 4 bases and J lost 3, with 2 bases in between.

V gene TRBV9 combines with J gene TRBJ1-1; 7 bases are shared with TRBD1. The CDR3 sequence is 14 residues long. Trimming removed 3 bases from V and 10 bases from J; junction bases left unmatched: 12. CDR1 is SGDLS, CDR2 YYNGEE, per germline. CDR3 nucleotides: TGTGCCAGCAGCGCGCAAAGCCGACAGGGTCGAGCTTTCTTT. Protein: CASSAQSRQGRAFF.

The chain carries TRBV10-2 and TRBJ2-3; tentative D call: TRBD2 (5 bases). The V end was cut by 4 bases, the J end by 2 bases, with 7 bases between. This CDR3 is built from 13 residues. Germline V CDR1 and CDR2: WSHSY, SAAADI. CDR3 bases: TGCGCCAGCAGTGGGACTTACACAGATACGCAGTATTTT. It translates to CASSGTYTDTQYF.

The chain links TRBV3-1 (or the pseudogene TRBV3-2) to TRBJ2-1; 9 bases agree with TRBD1. V gave up 5 bases and J gave up 7 bases; unmatched junction bases: 9. The CDR3 covers 15 residues. In germline, CDR1 is LGHDT, CDR2 YNNKEL (reference sequence). DNA of the CDR3: TGTGCCAGCAGCTTTGCCGGGACAGGGACGAATGAGCAGTTCTTC. This translates into CASSFAGTGTNEQFF.

V gene TRBV24-1 combines with J gene TRBJ2-1; TRBD2 is a possible D gene (6 bases). The germline V and J ends were trimmed by 3 bases and 5 bases, with 10 bases remaining between them. CDR3 length: 14 amino acids. The germline V gene has CDR1 KGHDR and CDR2 SFDVKD. The CDR3 reads CATSDAGRHNEQFF. In nucleotides, the CDR3 is TGTGCCACCAGTGATGCGGGGCGGCACAATGAGCAGTTCTTC.

The chain recombines TRBV24-1 with TRBJ1-6; possibly TRBD1 for D (6 bases). The V gene's germline CDR1 is KGHDR and CDR2 SFDVKD. Trimming cost V 4 bases and J 9 bases, with 30 bases left between them. There are 20 residues in the CDR3. The CDR3 spells CATSEPGTPISGVMSSPLHF. In nucleotides, the CDR3 is TGTGCCACCAGTGAGCCCGGGACACCTATCTCAGGGGTTATGTCTTCACCCCTCCACTTT.

This chain links TRBV3-1 (or the pseudogene TRBV3-2) with TRBJ2-7; D possibly corresponds to TRBD2 (5 bases). Trimming cost V 4 bases and J 6 bases, with 13 bases left between them. CDR3 length equals 13 residues. Germline V CDR1 and CDR2: LGHDT, YNNKEL (reference sequence). The CDR3 DNA sequence: TGTGCCAGCAGCCGACTTGGAAGCGGCGAGCAGTACTTC. Translating it yields CASSRLGSGEQYF.

The chain couples TRBV9 to TRBJ2-5; tentative D call: TRBD2 (6 bases). The germline V and J ends were trimmed by 4 bases and 2 bases, with 18 bases remaining between them. The CDR3 totals 16 residues. Germline assignment: CDR1 SGDLS and CDR2 YYNGEE. Here the CDR3 reads CASSPRTGTSQETQYF. CDR3 bases: TGTGCCAGCAGCCCGCGAACCGGGACTTCGCAAGAGACCCAGTACTTC.

This chain joins TRBV20-1 and TRBJ2-1; 8 nucleotides align to TRBD2. V trimming: 3 bases; J trimming: 6 bases; junction bases outside the gene matches: 10. The V gene's germline CDR1 is DFQATT and CDR2 SNEGSKA (reference sequence). There are 15 residues in the CDR3. The CDR3 spells CSASFAGGIPNEQFF. DNA for the CDR3: TGCAGTGCTAGTTTCGCGGGGGGAATCCCCAATGAGCAGTTCTTC.

The chain links TRBV9 to TRBJ2-5; 13 nucleotides match TRBD2. The ends lost 4 bases at V and 0 bases at J; junction bases unmatched: 6. CDR1 and CDR2 from the germline V gene are SGDLS and YYNGEE. The CDR3 sequence is 17 residues long. CDR3 protein: CASSRLAGGPYQETQYF. The CDR3, as DNA: TGTGCCAGCAGCAGACTAGCGGGGGGACCGTACCAAGAGACCCAGTACTTC.

The chain links TRBV20-1 to TRBJ1-2; D call uncertain. Germline V CDR1 and CDR2: DFQATT, SNEGSKA (reference sequence). This CDR3 has 15 amino acids. The V end was cut by 3 bases, the J end by 4 bases, with 18 bases between. CDR3 sequence (DNA): TGCAGTGCTAGTACTGGCTTCCCAGGTACCTATGGCTACACCTTC. Encoded protein: CSASTGFPGTYGYTF.

The genes are TRBV4-2 and TRBJ1-5; TRBD1 agrees at 10 bases. Trimming at V came to 3 bases and at J to 6 bases, leaving 8 bases not matched to a gene. There are 16 residues in the CDR3. From germline, CDR1 is LGHNA and CDR2 YNFKEQ. This chain's CDR3 is CASSHTPDRGPQPQHF. The CDR3 bases are TGTGCCAGCAGCCATACCCCAGACAGGGGGCCTCAGCCCCAGCATTTT.

The chain links TRBV6-5 to TRBJ1-4; TRBD1 aligns across 10 bases. The V segment lost 4 bases and the J segment 7 bases; nucleotides outside the gene matches: 6. Germline V gene lookup returns CDR1 MNHEY and CDR2 SVGAGI. This CDR3 spans 15 amino acids. The CDR3 bases are TGTGCCAGCAGTTCCTGGGGACAGGGGATTGAAAAACTGTTTTTT. Amino acids: CASSSWGQGIEKLFF.

By share, this clone ranks as medium-sized. Other DNA variants within this sample encode the same CDR3. This sequence joins TRBV19 and TRBJ1-3, with no clear D. The germline V and J ends were trimmed by 6 bases and 0 bases, with 9 bases remaining between them. Germline V CDR1 and CDR2: LNHDA, SQIVND (reference sequence). This CDR3 is built from 14 residues. The CDR3 sequence: CASSTLNSGNTIYF. CDR3 in DNA: TGTGCCAGTAGCACATTAAACTCTGGAAACACCATATATTTT. The full variable domain, its missing parts supplied by reference TRBV19 and TRBJ1-3, is DGGITQSPKYLFRKEGQNVTLSCEQNLNHDAMYWYRQDPGQGLRLIYYSQIVNDFQKGDIAEGYSVSREKKESFPLTVTSAQKNPTAFYLCASSTLNSGNTIYFGEGSWLTVV.

This chain joins TRBV11-2 and TRBJ1-2; the match to TRBD1 covers 7 bases. Germline V gene sequence: CDR1 SGHAT, CDR2 FQNNGV. The CDR3 has 13 residues. With 5 bases clipped from V and 7 bases from J, the junction kept 7 bases outside the gene matches. Here the CDR3 DNA reads TGTGCCAGCAGCCTCGACAGGGATATTGGCTACACCTTC. Translation gives CASSLDRDIGYTF.

The chain uses TRBV5-1 and TRBJ2-7; a weak D match, TRBD1 (6 bases). V lost 4 bases to trimming and J lost 9 bases, with 14 bases between them. The CDR3 length is 12 residues. Germline V gene sequence: CDR1 SGHRS, CDR2 YFSETQ. CDR3 nucleotides: TGCGCCAGCAGCGTGGAACAGGGCTCGCAGTACTTC. It is translated as CASSVEQGSQYF.

The chain has TRBV6-5 and TRBJ1-5; D is unresolved. Trimming pared 4 bases from V and 6 bases from J, leaving 13 bases between. This CDR3 has 14 amino acids. Germline V gives CDR1 MNHEY, CDR2 SVGAGI. CDR3 protein: CASSSPGSGQPQHF. CDR3 in DNA: TGTGCCAGCAGTTCGCCGGGATCGGGTCAGCCCCAGCATTTT.

The rearrangement joins TRBV6-5 to TRBJ2-4; 8 nucleotides line up with TRBD1. The trim removed 1 base at V and 4 bases at J, leaving 3 bases unmatched. CDR1 and CDR2 (germline): MNHEY, SVGAGI. The CDR3 spans 15 residues. CDR3 sequence: CASSYWQGAKNIQYF. As DNA, the CDR3 is TGTGCCAGCAGTTACTGGCAGGGGGCTAAAAACATTCAGTACTTC.

The genes are TRBV9 and TRBJ1-1; D gene ambiguous. This CDR3 comprises 14 residues. Trimming stripped 2 bases from V and 0 bases from J, with 8 bases between. CDR1 is SGDLS, CDR2 YYNGEE, per germline. The DNA of the CDR3 is TGTGCCAGCAGCGTCGAGAGTTTGAACACTGAAGCTTTCTTT. Translation gives CASSVESLNTEAFF.

The chain couples TRBV30 to TRBJ1-1; TRBD1 agrees at 9 bases. This CDR3 contains 16 residues. Germline CDR1 and CDR2: GTSNPN and SVGIG (reference sequence). V lost 3 bases and J lost 4; bases outside the gene matches: 12. The chain's CDR3 is CAWSGDRGAFGTEAFF. The CDR3 region has the DNA TGTGCCTGGAGCGGCGACAGGGGGGCTTTCGGCACTGAAGCTTTCTTT.

The V and J genes are TRBV11-2 and TRBJ2-7; possibly TRBD2 for D (5 bases). CDR3 length: 12 amino acids. Germline-derived CDR1 and CDR2 are SGHAT and FQNNGV. V dropped 3 bases and J dropped 6 bases, with 9 bases sitting between them. The CDR3 DNA reads TGTGCCAGCAGCTTTGGGAGCAGCGAGCAGTACTTC. Its protein product is CASSFGSSEQYF.

This clone turned up a few times. The chain joins TRBV5-1 to TRBJ1-1; no clear D gene. The germline CDR1 and CDR2 sequences are SGHRS and YFSETQ. CDR3 length: 15 amino acids. V was shortened by 1 base and J by 1 base, with 11 bases between the two germline ends. The CDR3 bases are TGCGCCAGCAGCTTGAGTCCGGGGTCGAACACTGAAGCTTTCTTT. Translated: CASSLSPGSNTEAFF.

Details on this clone: One end of the junction does not line up with germline, which may come from a read error. The chain has TRBV30 and TRBJ1-2; tentatively, D is TRBD1 (5 bases). The germline V gene has CDR1 GTSNPN and CDR2 SVGIG (reference sequence). The CDR3 contains 15 residues. The CDR3 region is CARRTPGGANYGYTF. The CDR3 nucleotides read TGTGCCCGGAGGACCCCGGGAGGGGCTAACTATGGCTACACCTTC.

On this clone itself: A much more abundant neighbour one base away suggests this may be a read error. V is TRBV12-3 or TRBV12-4 and J is TRBJ1-1; 7 nucleotides line up with TRBD1. This CDR3 has 13 amino acids. The V gene end was trimmed by 6 bases and the J gene end by 1 base; junction bases not matched to a gene: 2. The CDR3 DNA sequence: TGTGCCAGCAGGCGACAGGGGAACACTGAAGCTTTCTTT. Translated, it gives CASRRQGNTEAFF.

The CDR3 protein is CASSSGTGGSLGLFF. In DNA, the CDR3 is TGTGCCAGCAGCTCCGGGACAGGGGGATCCCTCGGACTGTTTTTT. The chain is built from TRBV6-6 and TRBJ2-2; TRBD1 aligns across 11 bases. V shed 6 bases and J 14 bases; nucleotides not matched to a gene: 14. This CDR3 is 15 amino acids long. Germline V gene lookup returns CDR1 MNHNY and CDR2 SVGAGI (reference sequence).

A few counts support this clone. The chain employs TRBV5-4 and TRBJ1-3, with D possibly TRBD1 on 5 matching bases. Germline V lookup: CDR1 SGHNT, CDR2 YYREEE (reference sequence). This CDR3 is 15 amino acids long. V was clipped by 4 bases and J by 0 bases, with 11 bases between them. For the CDR3, the DNA is TGTGCCAGCAGCACTCAGACAGCCTCTGGAAACACCATATATTTT. It is translated as CASSTQTASGNTIYF.